The clone carrying this T cell receptor beta chain has only one observation. These data belong to a study of blood T cell repertoires in COVID-19. About the study: Samples representing acute and convalescent COVID-19 were sourced from the United States, Italy and Spain. The cDNA or gDNA used as material had been derived from T cells, B-cell-depleted T cells, or PBMCs.

Produced via immunoSEQ multiplex PCR; TCRdb's table is partial and in-frame only. The sample shows over 70,000 clones, around 86% of them seen only once. Germline-derived CDR1 and CDR2 are LNHDA and SQIVND (reference sequence). The V end was cut by 5 bases, the J end by 6 bases, with 14 bases between. There are 14 residues in the CDR3. The sequence derives from a human donor in a cohort sampled during active COVID-19. Sequenced material: peripheral blood. The rearrangement uses TRBV19 and TRBJ2-1, with a tentative D call TRBD2 (5 bases). CDR3 nucleotides: TGTGCCAGTAGTCCTCGGACTGGCCTCAATGAGCAGTTCTTC. It translates to CASSPRTGLNEQFF.